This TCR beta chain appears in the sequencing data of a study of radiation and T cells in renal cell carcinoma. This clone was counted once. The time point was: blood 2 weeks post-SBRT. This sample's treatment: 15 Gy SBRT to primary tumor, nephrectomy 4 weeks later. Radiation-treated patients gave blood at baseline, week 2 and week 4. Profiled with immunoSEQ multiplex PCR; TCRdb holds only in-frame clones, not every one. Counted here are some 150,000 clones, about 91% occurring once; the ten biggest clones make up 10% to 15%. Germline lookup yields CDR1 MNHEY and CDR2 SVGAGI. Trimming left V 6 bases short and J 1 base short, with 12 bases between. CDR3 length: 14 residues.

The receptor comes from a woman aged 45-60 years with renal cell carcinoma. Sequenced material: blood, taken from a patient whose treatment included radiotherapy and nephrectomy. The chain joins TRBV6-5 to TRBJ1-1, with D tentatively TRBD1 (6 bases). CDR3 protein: CASSYEGGNTEAFF. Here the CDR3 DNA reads TGTGCCAGCAGCTATGAAGGGGGGAACACTGAAGCTTTCTTT.